This passage covers 5 T cell receptor beta chains from one sample sequenced in a study of T cells in Graves' hyperthyroidism and ophthalmopathy. Amplification of TCR beta CDR3 regions used RNA as the template. First-round RT-PCR targeting the TCR CDR3 was performed with the HTBI primer set. One entry per CDR3 protein, called by TCRdb with MiXCR from the multiplex PCR reads. Among about 580,000 distinct CDR3 sequences listed, about 14% were seen once. What was sequenced was blood. These receptors were collected from a woman aged 25 to 39 with Graves' hyperthyroidism that later progressed to Graves' ophthalmopathy.

This clonotype occurred a few times. This chain connects TRBV20-1 to TRBJ2-1; the D gene could be TRBD1 or TRBD2 (5 bases each). The CDR3 is 10 residues long. Per the germline V gene, CDR1 is DFQATT and CDR2 is SNEGSKA (reference sequence). The CDR3 sequence: CSPRDGTQFF. The CDR3 DNA reads as TGCAGCCCCCGGGACGGAACCCAGTTCTTC.

This chain joins TRBV20-1 and TRBJ2-7; 9 bases line up with TRBD1. V shed 0 bases, J shed 3 bases, and the junction held 6 bases outside the gene matches. The germline V gene encodes CDR1 DFQATT and CDR2 SNEGSKA (reference sequence). This CDR3 has 15 residues. Written as DNA, the CDR3 is TGCAGTGCTAGAGATTTAACAGGGGGCTTCTACGAGCAGTACTTC. It codes for CSARDLTGGFYEQYF.

This clonotype was picked up a small number of times. This chain links TRBV20-1 with TRBJ2-2, with D tentatively TRBD2 (5 bases). Trimming left V 2 bases short and J 4 bases short, with 11 bases between. The length of the CDR3 is 14 residues. Germline V gene data show CDR1 as DFQATT and CDR2 as SNEGSKA (reference sequence). The CDR3 DNA reads TGCAGTGCTAGAAAACCTCTAGCCACCGGGGAGCTGTTTTTT. Amino acids: CSARKPLATGELFF.

This clonotype occurred many times. CDR3 sequence: CASSLDVPRQPQHF. CDR3 in DNA: TGTGCCAGCAGTCTTGATGTGCCCAGACAGCCCCAGCATTTT. This rearrangement joins TRBV28 to TRBJ1-5; D gene ambiguous. The ends were cut back, 5 bases at V and 7 bases at J, with 15 bases in the middle. CDR1 MDHEN and CDR2 SYDVKM come from the germline V gene. CDR3 length: 14 amino acids.

The table lists this clonotype with many counts. In DNA form, the CDR3 reads TGTGCCAGCAGCTTGTATCGGGAGCCCCCCTTGAGGGATGAGCAGTTCTTC. Its protein is CASSLYREPPLRDEQFF. The chain joins TRBV5-6 to TRBJ2-1; D may be TRBD2 (6 bases). Trimming shortened V by 1 base and J by 8 bases, and 22 bases separated the two germline ends. Germline values: CDR1 SGHDT, CDR2 YYEEEE. CDR3 length equals 17 residues.